Shown below are 29 T cell receptor beta chains from a single sample sequenced in a study of T cells in Graves' hyperthyroidism and ophthalmopathy. The source material, RNA transcripts, was used to amplify TCR beta CDR3 regions. An initial round of RT-PCR targeting the TCR CDR3 relied on the HTBI primer set. TCRdb passed the multiplex PCR reads through MiXCR, listing each CDR3 protein once. The sample contains around 300,000 distinct CDR3 sequences, 22% of which appear only once. The specimen was blood. Receptors originate from a man aged 30-40 years with Graves' ophthalmopathy.

This clonotype was observed at least ten times. The CDR3 coding sequence is TGTGCCAGCAGCCAAGAGTTGCCGGGACTAGGGTCTTCAGAGCAGTACTTC. It is translated as CASSQELPGLGSSEQYF. The gene calls are TRBV14 and TRBJ2-7; 8 nucleotides agree with TRBD2. CDR1 SGHDN and CDR2 FVKESK come from the germline V gene. The CDR3 length is 17 residues. Germline trimming cut 0 bases from V and 7 bases from J; bases unmatched to any gene: 14.

On this clonotype: The CDR3 end shows no conserved phenylalanine or tryptophan, and so a read error is likely. The V and J genes are TRBV12-3 or TRBV12-4 and TRBJ1-1; no reliable D call. CDR3 length: 14 amino acids. V was pared by 3 bases and J by 2 bases, with 10 bases between. CDR3 amino acids: CASSFTLANTEAFS. CDR3 sequence (DNA): TGTGCCAGCAGTTTTACCTTAGCCAACACTGAAGCTTTCTCT.

Ten or more counts support this clonotype. This chain connects TRBV24-1 to TRBJ2-2; D is possibly TRBD2 (5 bases). The CDR3 has 15 amino acids. Germline V gene sequence: CDR1 KGHDR, CDR2 SFDVKD. Trimming shortened V by 6 bases and J by 4 bases, and 14 bases separated the two germline ends. The CDR3 is CATSFGGLPTGELFF. CDR3 nucleotide sequence: TGTGCCACCAGTTTTGGCGGACTCCCCACCGGGGAGCTGTTTTTT.

In its sample, this clonotype was seen many times. The J gene is TRBJ2-7, the V gene TRBV12-3 or TRBV12-4, with a possible D match to TRBD2 (6 bases). This CDR3 is 13 amino acids long. The germline V and J ends were trimmed by 5 bases and 4 bases, with 12 bases remaining between them. In DNA form, the CDR3 reads TGTGCCAGCAGTGGGAGGATGGCGTACGAGCAGTACTTC. This gives the protein CASSGRMAYEQYF.

Many counts were recorded for this clonotype. CDR3 DNA: TGTGCCAGCAGCCCCCGACTAGCGGGAGAGACCCAGTACTTC. It is translated as CASSPRLAGETQYF. The chain joins TRBV7-9 to TRBJ2-5; 10 positions agree with TRBD2. Germline CDR1 reads SEHNR; CDR2 reads FQNEAQ (reference sequence). V trimming: 5 bases; J trimming: 4 bases; junction bases outside the gene matches: 4. The CDR3 runs 14 residues.

J is TRBJ2-7 and V is TRBV11-3; D perhaps matches TRBD1 (6 bases). This CDR3 comprises 15 residues. Trimming shortened V by 1 base and J by 0 bases, and 10 bases separated the two germline ends. CDR1 is SGHNT, CDR2 YENEEA, per germline. The CDR3 here is CASSLAPGASYEQYF. CDR3 coding DNA: TGTGCCAGCAGCTTAGCTCCAGGGGCCTCCTACGAGCAGTACTTC.

This clonotype was recorded at least ten times. The chain combines TRBV7-3 with TRBJ2-3; TRBD2 might be the D (5 bases). The CDR3 loop spans 15 amino acids. CDR1 and CDR2 (germline): SGHTA, FQGTGA. V was trimmed by 5 bases and J by 2 bases, leaving 14 bases between them. The CDR3 reads CASSTRVGSTDTQYF. CDR3 coding DNA: TGTGCCAGCAGCACGCGGGTGGGGTCCACAGATACGCAGTATTTT.

The rearrangement uses TRBV19 and TRBJ1-3; D unresolved. The CDR3 consists of 14 residues. The V end was cut by 5 bases, the J end by 4 bases, with 12 bases between. Germline values: CDR1 LNHDA, CDR2 SQIVND (reference sequence). The CDR3 nucleotides are TGTGCCAGTAGTTGGGATCGGCGGGGAAACACCATATATTTT. As protein: CASSWDRRGNTIYF. Drawing the rest from reference TRBV19 and TRBJ1-3, the complete variable domain is DGGITQSPKYLFRKEGQNVTLSCEQNLNHDAMYWYRQDPGQGLRLIYYSQIVNDFQKGDIAEGYSVSREKKESFPLTVTSAQKNPTAFYLCASSWDRRGNTIYFGEGSWLTVV.

This clonotype has only a few counts. The chain has TRBV4-1 and TRBJ2-2, with unresolved D. The CDR3 is made up of 13 amino acids. The V gene's germline CDR1 is MGHRA and CDR2 YSYEKL. Trimming removed 0 bases from V and 6 bases from J, with 5 bases in between. Written as DNA, the CDR3 is TGCGCCAGCAGCCAAGATTACTCCGGGGAGCTGTTTTTT. Protein product: CASSQDYSGELFF.

The J gene is TRBJ1-6, the V gene TRBV27; D gene uncertain. Trimming shortened V by 3 bases and J by 5 bases, and 5 bases separated the two germline ends. The CDR3 is 13 residues long. Germline V CDR1 and CDR2: MNHEY, SMNVEV (reference sequence). CDR3: CASSFQNNSPLHF. CDR3 DNA sequence: TGTGCCAGCAGTTTTCAGAATAATTCACCCCTCCACTTT.

This clonotype was picked up a small number of times. The genes are TRBV18 and TRBJ1-1; a possible D gene is TRBD1 (6 bases). Germline V gene data show CDR1 as KGHSH and CDR2 as LQKENI. The CDR3 runs 15 residues. V was pared by 6 bases and J by 0 bases, with 14 bases between. The CDR3 DNA reads as TGTGCCAGCTCGAATCAGGGGCCGCTGAACACTGAAGCTTTCTTT. This codes for CASSNQGPLNTEAFF.

V is TRBV18 and J is TRBJ2-1, with 10 bases aligning to TRBD2. The CDR3 has 17 amino acids. Unmatched junction bases numbered 6, after V lost 3 bases and J lost 1 base. CDR1 is KGHSH and CDR2 is LQKENI in the germline V gene. CDR3 in DNA: TGTGCCAGCTCACCGCCTAGCGGGAGTTGGTCCTACAATGAGCAGTTCTTC. It codes for CASSPPSGSWSYNEQFF.

This clonotype was observed many times. The chain combines TRBV6-1 with TRBJ1-1; D is unclear. The ends were cut back, 1 base at V and 6 bases at J, with 12 bases in the middle. The CDR3 is made up of 14 amino acids. Germline loops: CDR1 MNHNS, CDR2 SASEGT. The CDR3 DNA is TGTGCCAGCAGTGAAGTAGTCCCGGGATCTGAAGCTTTCTTT. Its protein product is CASSEVVPGSEAFF.

The CDR3 DNA reads TGTGCCAGCTCACCCGGGACGGATTCCTACGAGCAGTACTTC. It codes for CASSPGTDSYEQYF. The rearrangement links TRBV18 to TRBJ2-7; D is tentatively TRBD1 or TRBD2 (5 bases each). CDR1 and CDR2 from the germline V gene are KGHSH and LQKENI. Trimming left V 3 bases short and J 1 base short, with 10 bases between. The CDR3 length is 14 residues.

This clonotype was counted many times. V usage is TRBV12-5 and J usage is TRBJ2-7, with 12 positions matching TRBD2. Germline V CDR1 and CDR2: LGHNT, FRNRAP. V dropped 7 bases and J dropped 5; count of bases not matched to a gene: 9. CDR3 length equals 15 residues. CDR3 nucleotides: TGTGCTAGTGCCCAGACTAGCGGGAGTAACGACGAGCAGTACTTC. Translating it yields CASAQTSGSNDEQYF.

Remarks on this clonotype: At one end the junction does not follow the germline gene, possibly because of a read error. The gene calls are TRBV7-2 and TRBJ2-3; D uncertain. This CDR3 is built from 10 residues. Germline V gene data show CDR1 as SGHTA and CDR2 as FQGNSA. CDR3 sequence (DNA): TGTGCCAGCAGCCCTGATATGCAGTATTTT. Protein: CASSPDMQYF.

This clonotype was recorded at least ten times. The chain links TRBV7-8 to TRBJ1-1; TRBD1 agrees at 8 bases. There are 14 residues in the CDR3. Looked up from germline, CDR1 is SGHVS and CDR2 is FQNEAQ. V lost 4 bases and J lost 4; bases outside the gene matches: 5. As DNA, the CDR3 is TGTGCCAGCAGCTGGACAGGGTCCGGCACTGAAGCTTTCTTT. Its translation: CASSWTGSGTEAFF.

This clonotype was found a few times. A read error may account for a junction end that differs from germline. In DNA, the CDR3 is TGTGCCAGCAGCTTGGACTCCCAAGAGACCCAGTACTTC. It translates to CASSLDSQETQYF. This chain connects TRBV5-1 to TRBJ2-5; TRBD2 is a possible D gene (5 bases). This CDR3 region has 13 residues. Germline values: CDR1 SGHRS, CDR2 YFSETQ.

This clonotype has more than one count but fewer than ten. J is TRBJ2-4 and V is TRBV20-1; D is uncertain. The V and J ends lost 6 bases and 2 bases respectively, with 23 bases between them. This CDR3 spans 17 amino acids. The germline V gene encodes CDR1 DFQATT and CDR2 SNEGSKA (reference sequence). CDR3 region: CSAPDIRSMNSKNIQYF. Here the CDR3 DNA reads TGCAGTGCCCCAGATATACGGAGTATGAATTCCAAAAACATTCAGTACTTC.

This clonotype occurred a few times. The gene calls are TRBV3-1 and TRBJ2-4, with D perhaps TRBD2 (5 bases). This CDR3 has 14 amino acids. V shed 4 bases and J shed 1 base, with 8 bases lying between them. In germline, CDR1 is LGHDT, CDR2 YNNKEL (reference sequence). The DNA of the CDR3 is TGTGCCAGCAGCCGCGGCGGGGCCAAAAACATTCAGTACTTC. Translated: CASSRGGAKNIQYF. Full variable domain (outside the CDR3, taken from reference TRBV3-1 and TRBJ2-4): DTAVSQTPKYLVTQMGNDKSIKCEQNLGHDTMYWYKQDSKKFLKIMFSYNNKELIINETVPNRFSPKSPDKAHLNLHINSLELGDSAVYFCASSRGGAKNIQYFGAGTRLSVL.

This sequence joins TRBV12-5 and TRBJ2-5; TRBD2 is a possible D gene (6 bases). The V end lost 7 bases, the J end lost 4 bases, and 16 bases lay between the germline ends. Germline V gene lookup returns CDR1 LGHNT and CDR2 FRNRAP. The CDR3 runs 14 residues. CDR3 nucleotides: TGTGCTAGTGTAGCGGACCCTGTGGGAGAGACCCAGTACTTC. It is translated as CASVADPVGETQYF.

This clonotype is a singleton in its sample. The CDR3, as DNA: TGCAGTGCTAGAGGGCTTATGGCTAGCGGGAGTAGAAACATTCAGTACTTC. Its translation: CSARGLMASGSRNIQYF. V and J are TRBV20-1 and TRBJ2-4, with 10 bases lining up with TRBD2. Germline lookup yields CDR1 DFQATT and CDR2 SNEGSKA (reference sequence). This CDR3 comprises 17 residues. J lost 6 bases, V lost 1 base, and 12 bases had no gene match.

This clonotype has ten or more counts. The chain is built from TRBV11-3 and TRBJ2-2; 9 bases agree with TRBD2. V shed 5 bases, J shed 2 bases, and the junction held 3 bases outside the gene matches. Per germline, CDR1 SGHNT and CDR2 YENEEA. The CDR3 totals 15 residues. This CDR3 reads CASSGLATNTGELFF. CDR3 in DNA: TGTGCCAGCAGCGGACTAGCGACCAACACCGGGGAGCTGTTTTTT.

In this sample, this clonotype turned up many times. The chain employs TRBV28 and TRBJ2-3; TRBD2 matches at 13 bases. This CDR3 is 18 amino acids long. Germline-derived CDR1 and CDR2 are MDHEN and SYDVKM. The ends lost 5 bases at V and 3 bases at J; junction bases unmatched: 11. This CDR3 is CASSPLSGLAGVTDTQYF. CDR3 sequence (DNA): TGTGCCAGCAGTCCACTCAGCGGACTAGCGGGGGTGACAGATACGCAGTATTTT.

In this sample, this clonotype turned up many times. The J gene is TRBJ1-1, the V gene TRBV2; TRBD1 aligns across 10 bases. The V gene end was trimmed by 5 bases and the J gene end by 5 bases; junction bases not matched to a gene: 5. The CDR3 consists of 14 residues. Germline V gene lookup returns CDR1 SNHLY and CDR2 FYNNEI. The chain's CDR3 is CASSRDRGGTEAFF. The DNA of the CDR3 is TGTGCCAGCAGTAGGGACAGGGGCGGGACTGAAGCTTTCTTT.

On this clonotype itself: One junction end does not reproduce the germline sequence, and a read error may be involved. This rearrangement joins TRBV18 to TRBJ1-1, with 7 bases that match TRBD1. CDR1 and CDR2 (germline): KGHSH, LQKENI. The CDR3 is made up of 15 amino acids. CDR3 sequence (DNA): TGCGCCAGCTCGCCGGCAGGGGGTGCGGACACTGAAGCTTTCTTT. Translating gives CASSPAGGADTEAFF.

The V call is TRBV6-9, the J call TRBJ1-3, with D perhaps matching TRBD1 (6 bases). V lost 3 bases and J lost 4, with 13 bases in between. Germline CDR1 MNHGY, CDR2 SVAAGI. The CDR3 has 15 residues. The CDR3 spells CASSYLRGRGNTIYF. CDR3 coding DNA: TGTGCCAGCAGTTACTTGCGGGGGCGCGGAAACACCATATATTTT.

There are a few counts of this clonotype. The chain employs TRBV27 and TRBJ2-3; 10 nucleotides line up with TRBD1. This CDR3 has 16 amino acids. In germline, CDR1 is MNHEY, CDR2 SMNVEV (reference sequence). The V and J ends lost 6 bases and 2 bases, in that order; junction bases with no gene match: 8. The chain's CDR3 is CASSPRDRGLTDTQYF. The CDR3 DNA reads TGTGCCAGCAGCCCCCGGGACAGGGGACTCACAGATACGCAGTATTTT.

The J gene is TRBJ2-3, the V gene TRBV10-2, with 10 bases identical to TRBD2. The CDR3 runs 13 residues. V was clipped by 10 bases and J by 4 bases; unmatched bases: 5. Germline CDR1 WSHSY, CDR2 SAAADI. CDR3 sequence reads: CATQAGGPDTQYF. The DNA of the CDR3 is TGCGCCACCCAAGCGGGAGGGCCAGATACGCAGTATTTT.